Each of the 13 T cell receptor beta chains below was sequenced from the same sample in a study of beta chain features in type 1 diabetes. Reverse transcribing all isolated RNA meant expressed TCRB transcripts were sequenced. The assay was immunoSEQ multiplex PCR, and TCRdb's table has in-frame clones only and misses some. Counted here are under 950,000 clones, 15% to 20% occurring once; the ten biggest clones make up 0.02% to 0.03%. The sequencing sample was made of naive CD4+ T cells from blood. These receptor sequences come from a woman aged 18-35 years in good health.

This rearrangement joins TRBV7-2 to TRBJ2-7, with D unclear. There are 12 residues in the CDR3. Germline lookup yields CDR1 SGHTA and CDR2 FQGNSA. The V end was cut by 4 bases, the J end by 3 bases, with 7 bases between. As DNA, the CDR3 is TGTGCCAGCAGCTATGGAGACTACGAGCAGTACTTC. The encoded protein is CASSYGDYEQYF.

The V gene is TRBV7-2, the J gene TRBJ1-1, with D perhaps TRBD1 (6 bases). The CDR3 covers 15 residues. V lost 0 bases, J lost 1 base, and 9 bases lay in between. The V gene's germline CDR1 is SGHTA and CDR2 FQGNSA. The CDR3 region is CASSLAATGNTEAFF. The DNA for the CDR3 is TGTGCCAGCAGCTTAGCGGCGACAGGGAACACTGAAGCTTTCTTT.

A few counts support this clone. The CDR3 DNA reads TGTGCCAGCAGCTCGACTAGCGGGAACTACGAGCAGTACTTC. It translates to CASSSTSGNYEQYF. This sequence joins TRBV11-2 and TRBJ2-7, with 11 bases identical to TRBD2. Germline CDR1 reads SGHAT; CDR2 reads FQNNGV. The J segment lost 3 bases and the V segment lost 4 bases, leaving 2 bases of the junction unmatched. The CDR3 contains 14 residues.

This clone turned up a few times. This chain uses TRBV5-4 with TRBJ1-1, with a weak D call TRBD1 (5 bases). Germline loops: CDR1 SGHNT, CDR2 YYREEE (reference sequence). Trimming removed 2 bases from V and 2 bases from J, with 16 bases in between. The CDR3 runs to 16 residues. For the CDR3, the DNA is TGTGCCAGCAGCTTTGGAGGGGCCCGCAAAAACACTGAAGCTTTCTTT. It specifies CASSFGGARKNTEAFF. The variable domain in full, with the rest retrieved from reference TRBV5-4 and TRBJ1-1, is ETGVTQSPTHLIKTRGQQVTLRCSSQSGHNTVSWYQQALGQGPQFIFQYYREEENGRGNFPPRFSGLQFPNYSSELNVNALELDDSALYLCASSFGGARKNTEAFFGQGTRLTVV.

This clone appeared a few times. The chain combines TRBV19 with TRBJ1-1; 7 bases match TRBD1. The ends lost 4 bases at V and 3 bases at J; junction bases unmatched: 5. The germline V gene has CDR1 LNHDA and CDR2 SQIVND (reference sequence). This CDR3 comprises 14 residues. The CDR3 sequence is CASSTAGTDTEAFF. CDR3 DNA sequence: TGTGCCAGTAGTACGGCAGGGACAGACACTGAAGCTTTCTTT.

This chain links TRBV6-5 with TRBJ2-7; D is perhaps TRBD1 (6 bases). Trimming shortened V by 3 bases and J by 4 bases, and 16 bases separated the two germline ends. In germline, CDR1 is MNHEY, CDR2 SVGAGI. CDR3 length equals 15 residues. The CDR3 protein is CASSYQGKSGYEQYF. The CDR3 nucleotides read TGTGCCAGCAGTTATCAGGGGAAATCCGGGTACGAGCAGTACTTC.

This clone has a handful of counts. The chain combines TRBV7-2 with TRBJ2-7; D gene ambiguous. V gave up 5 bases and J gave up 4 bases, with 15 bases separating them. This CDR3 region has 14 residues. CDR1 is SGHTA, CDR2 FQGNSA, per germline. The CDR3 reads CASSLGYRGYEQYF. The CDR3 region has the DNA TGTGCCAGCAGCCTCGGTTACAGAGGATACGAGCAGTACTTC.

This clone was detected a few times. The chain links TRBV4-2 to TRBJ1-1; 9 nucleotides agree with TRBD1. The CDR3 is made up of 16 amino acids. V gave up 7 bases and J gave up 0 bases; unmatched junction bases: 9. Germline values: CDR1 LGHNA, CDR2 YNFKEQ. This CDR3 reads CASTTHRGQMNTEAFF. For the CDR3, the DNA is TGTGCCAGCACCACTCACAGGGGGCAGATGAACACTGAAGCTTTCTTT.

The chain couples TRBV5-6 to TRBJ2-5, with TRBD2 matching over 13 bases. The CDR3 contains 15 residues. From germline, CDR1 is SGHDT and CDR2 YYEEEE. After removal of 4 bases from V and 4 bases from J, the junction contained 4 bases not matched to a gene. The CDR3 bases are TGTGCCAGCAGCCGAGGGACTAGCGGGACAGAGACCCAGTACTTC. Amino acids: CASSRGTSGTETQYF. The full variable domain, with the rest looked up from reference TRBV5-6 and TRBJ2-5, is DAGVTQSPTHLIKTRGQQVTLRCSPKSGHDTVSWYQQALGQGPQFIFQYYEEEERQRGNFPDRFSGHQFPNYSSELNVNALLLGDSALYLCASSRGTSGTETQYFGPGTRLLVL.

This clone was counted a few times. J is TRBJ2-5 and V is TRBV7-3, with TRBD1 matching 8 bases. The length of the CDR3 is 13 residues. Germline CDR1 reads SGHTA; CDR2 reads FQGTGA. Losses at the gene ends were 3 bases for V and 5 bases for J; bases not matched to a gene: 2. The CDR3 spells CASSFQGAETQYF. Here the CDR3 DNA reads TGTGCCAGCAGCTTCCAGGGGGCGGAGACCCAGTACTTC.

In this sample, this clone turned up a few times. The CDR3 DNA is TGCAGTGCTTTTGATTTGGATGAGCAGTTCTTC. As protein: CSAFDLDEQFF. The gene calls are TRBV20-1 and TRBJ2-1; no definite D call. The V end lost 5 bases, the J end lost 8 bases, and 10 bases lay between the germline ends. This CDR3 spans 11 amino acids. CDR1 is DFQATT and CDR2 is SNEGSKA in the germline V gene (reference sequence).

The CDR3 coding sequence is TGTGCCAGCAGCTTGGGCAGGACAACTAATGAAAAACTGTTTTTT. This gives the protein CASSLGRTTNEKLFF. The chain joins TRBV5-8 to TRBJ1-4; D gene ambiguous. Deletions cut 0 bases from V and 0 bases from J, with 6 bases between. Germline-derived CDR1 and CDR2 are SGHTS and YDEGEE. CDR3 size: 15 residues.

Concerning this clone: Other DNA sequences in the same sample also yield this CDR3. This chain uses TRBV7-2 with TRBJ2-1; TRBD2 aligns across 8 bases. Germline V gene sequence: CDR1 SGHTA, CDR2 FQGNSA. J lost 9 bases, V lost 5 bases, and 3 bases had no gene match. The CDR3 sequence is 12 residues long. The DNA for the CDR3 is TGTGCCAGCAGCCGACTAGCGTCTGAGCAGTTCTTC. Translating it yields CASSRLASEQFF.